The source of this T cell receptor beta chain is a study of OX40 agonist ivuxolimab in advanced cancers. The CDR3 has 13 amino acids. Germline-derived CDR1 and CDR2 are LGHNA and YSLEER. V lost 0 bases and J lost 6, with 8 bases in between. The repertoire was sequenced with immunoSEQ multiplex PCR; TCRdb's copy has only in-frame clones and lacks some. The sample includes roughly 40,000 clones, around 82% seen only once; the top ten take around 2%. Blood got drawn at baseline, again on cycle 4 day 1, and then on cycle 7 day 1. The study's findings and limits: Among the least clonally expanded were partial responders at 0.1-3.0 mg/kg.

With regard to this clone: What it recognizes is unknown. Other nucleotide sequences from this sample produce the same CDR3.

The clonotype comes from an adult with an advanced solid tumor such as melanoma, head and neck, liver or kidney cancer. V gene TRBV4-3 combines with J gene TRBJ1-2; the D is unclear. Material: CD4+ or CD8+ T cells sorted from blood, obtained in a trial of the OX40 agonist ivuxolimab. The CDR3: CASSQDGLNGYTF. The CDR3 DNA reads as TGCGCCAGCAGCCAAGATGGGTTGAATGGCTACACCTTC.